Detailed here is one T cell receptor (beta chain). Per the germline V gene, CDR1 is GTSNPN and CDR2 is SVGIG (reference sequence). This CDR3 contains 17 residues. Trimming took off 2 bases at V and 0 bases at J, with 19 bases between the two ends. The method was immunoSEQ multiplex PCR; TCRdb's version includes in-frame clones alone and lacks a portion of them. The sample carries approximately 90,000 clones, 88% recorded once. The source of the sample is a study of control samples from healthy donors and cancer patients. The sequence was obtained from a woman aged 70-85 years in good health. The sequencing input was blood. The V call is TRBV30, the J call TRBJ1-1; perhaps TRBD1 as D (5 bases). CDR3 residues: CAWSPTAWGEMNTEAFF. CDR3 coding DNA: TGTGCCTGGAGTCCCACCGCCTGGGGCGAAATGAACACTGAAGCTTTCTTT.